This T cell receptor beta chain was sequenced in a study of cytomegalovirus exposure and HLA in healthy donors (dated by TCRdb to 2016 to 2017). Study-wide context: An earlier analysis of roughly 610 of the donors reported roughly 300 Gb of sequence data and roughly 120 million unique TCR beta sequences obtained from roughly 180 million T cells. Class I and class II HLA loci were covered by the typing at four-digit resolution. An early release covering roughly 640 HLA-typed donors comprised about 320 gigabases of sequencing data and roughly 86 million unique TCR sequences. Of the roughly 400 genotyped donors, less than 85% were placed in the genetic ancestry cluster associated with self-reported Caucasian donors. A later genetic analysis took genome-wide SNP genotypes for about 55% of the 666 donors and used that subset as a discovery cohort. To predict cytomegalovirus infection status, the study brought together high-throughput TCR immunosequencing, statistical association of individual TCRs with disease status, and machine learning. In a later analysis, previously published TCR beta repertoires from hundreds of donors were re-analyzed and high-resolution HLA genotyping was added so that TCR occurrence patterns could be studied. The study used immunosequencing to profile the T cell repertoires of around 600 subjects and linked those repertoires to cytomegalovirus serostatus. All discovery cohort repertoires had been generated on a single sequencing platform. Typing coverage differed by locus: A, B, C, DRB1 and DQB1 were typed in roughly 629-640 donors, DQA1 in about 550, DPA1 in some 600, and DPB1 in 400 to 480. A handful of DR-DQ haplotypes were handled as single units for association and clustering because linkage in the cohort was strong. Across 300 to 400 genotyped donors of the cohort, an average of approximately 240,000 unique TCR beta nucleotide sequences per donor were sequenced, and roughly 17% of those sequences were non-productive. An earlier analysis of approximately 580 of the donors used high-throughput TCR beta sequencing to judge whether each TCR beta V gene segment behaved as functional or pseudogenic. Along with the approximately 700-subject first cohort, a separate validation cohort of 120 different subjects was used. The study aimed to test whether signatures of past pathogen exposure could be identified by cataloging public T cell receptors. The later analysis used no new phenotypic data to find candidate immune exposures, relying instead on TCR beta sequences and their occurrence across donors. Donor age, sex, ethnicity and CMV serostatus were collected together with the repertoire data. Broad study findings and their caveats: Cytomegalovirus status was reported to be diagnosed by the classifier with high specificity and sensitivity in both the original and validation cohorts. Over 15 rarely observed V segments, including chromosome 9 orphons, were excluded from the earlier analysis of approximately 500 of the donors because counts were too low. A few of the identified cytomegalovirus-associated TCR beta chains were confirmed in vitro to be specific for cytomegalovirus antigens. Broadly in line with IMGT annotations, most TCR beta V segments showed up in productive rearrangements about 87% or about 30% of the time in an earlier analysis of under 700 of the donors. While some public TCRs were present in many individuals, most TCR sequences turned up only very rarely across donors. For the cohort, immune exposure information was limited to CMV serostatus. According to a later analysis, parvovirus B19, influenza, CMV and Epstein-Barr virus appeared linked to several top co-occurrence clusters. A group of highly shared sequence variants was considered likely to be a technical artifact of the sequencing pipeline. The study gave a list of roughly 150 TCR beta chains associated with cytomegalovirus. The authors suggested that the approach could potentially be generalized to other disease states and immunological phenotypes. Because the 87-base-pair reads could not distinguish some IMGT-functional V segments, including TRBV6-2 and TRBV6-3, those segments were excluded. Correlated functional status among segregating V segments might be attributable to linkage disequilibrium, but an unknown experimental factor could not be ruled out. In a later genetic analysis, a missense DCLRE1C variant was associated with V-gene and J-gene trimming of TCR beta chains, and the association was replicated in an independent cohort. When HLA alleles, especially DR and DQ, strongly co-occurred, attributing TCR associations to individual alleles was difficult. Compared with equally common non-associated chains, HLA-associated TCR beta chains in a later analysis were more clonally expanded and had lower generation probabilities. A further reported finding was that TCR beta sequences accurately predicted the HLA-A and HLA-B alleles for most subjects in the first cohort. Only TCR beta chains were sequenced in this cohort, and the absence of alpha or paired-chain data limited detectable features. Roughly uniform sequencing depth across donors was assumed in presence/absence analyses, although this assumption may not hold. Because HLA typing was unavailable for some donors at each locus, only the typed subset was used in association tests. According to a later analysis, most CMV-associated TCR beta chains appeared to be HLA-restricted, and the HLA associations seemed to be driven largely by CMV exposure. In a later genetic analysis, fewer N-insertions in productive TCRs were reported among donors in an Asian-associated ancestry cluster than the roughly 710-donor mean. According to a later analysis, TCR association rates differed among HLA loci, with DRB1 alleles showing the most associated TCRs and HLA-C alleles showing the fewest. A later analysis associated about 17,000 TCR beta sequences with specific HLA alleles at a false discovery rate of 0.05.

Comments on this clone: The antigen it recognizes is unknown. No much larger clonotype is one base removed from it; base qualities were not supplied.

In total, more than 500 healthy bone marrow donors made up the cohort. At the time of sampling, every cohort member was nominally healthy, though immune exposures that went unrecorded were likely present. The donor was CMV seronegative and belonged to the group of roughly 330 seronegative cohort members. Every donor gave a peripheral blood sample, and the peripheral blood mononuclear cells from that sample were used for TCR beta sequencing. The Qiagen DNeasy Blood Extraction Kit was used to extract genomic DNA from the blood cell samples. The library was prepared using the immunoSEQ multiplex PCR assay. A mixture of 60 forward primers for TCR Vbeta segments and 13 reverse primers for TCR Jbeta segments was used in the multiplex PCR. The CDR3 region of rearranged TCR beta genes was amplified from genomic DNA by a multiplex PCR assay. Amplified TCR beta libraries were sequenced as 87-base-pair reads on the Illumina HiSeq System. The authors' pipeline ran thus. Across the 500 to 850 repertoires, a later analysis counted roughly 84 million unique TCR beta chains, roughly 11 million of which were shared by at least two donors. Raw reads were error-corrected and collapsed into unique sequences by a nearest-neighbor algorithm in which closely related sequences were merged to remove PCR and sequencing errors. CDR3 sequences were aligned to IMGT reference sequences to assign V, D and J gene segments. Each retained sequence needed at least a six-nucleotide match to both a V gene segment and a J gene segment. A rearrangement counted as productive if the CDR3 had no stop codons and remained in frame with V and J, and every other rearrangement counted as non-productive. CDR3 was defined according to IMGT convention as the region running from the second conserved V-encoded cysteine to the conserved J-encoded phenylalanine. The earlier analysis of 450 to 750 of the donors excluded any sequence lacking an unambiguous match to a single V gene segment. In an earlier analysis of several hundred of the donors, V segments were called functional above 56.7% productive rearrangements and were called segregating when the between-donor standard deviation exceeded 5%. A statistical classification framework was built to diagnose cytomegalovirus status from the catalog of TCR beta chain sequences. V and J gene assignment, in a later analysis, came from comparing TCR nucleotide sequences with IMGT/GENE-DB human TR gene sequences. In a later analysis, CDR3 sequences and most-parsimonious VDJ recombination scenarios were assigned using the TCRdist pipeline. A later analysis defined each TCR beta chain by its CDR3 amino acid sequence plus V-gene family, and excluded reads lacking a unique V-gene family. To address suspected cross-contamination and a sequencing artifact, a later analysis removed a few hundred highly shared, low-generation-probability nucleotide sequences. A later analysis calculated a clonal expansion index for each public chain from normalized within-repertoire ranks of inferred template counts. In a later analysis, generation probabilities were computed using a VDJ recombination model fitted to out-of-frame rearrangements, and the results were checked against IGoR. In a later analysis, hypergeometric tests were used to score TCR-TCR, TCR-HLA and TCR-CMV co-occurrence, with a repertoire-size bias correction applied to TCR pairs. False discovery rates were estimated in a later analysis by permuting HLA or CMV assignments 20 times. In a later analysis, co-occurring TCRs were grouped using DBSCAN, and TCRdist sequence similarity was added for clustering within HLA-allele-positive subsets. Co-occurrence clustering excluded repertoires with fewer than 30,000 or more than 120,000 public chains, plus five with anomalous nucleotide sharing. As stored in TCRdb, this immuneACCESS dataset retains in-frame rearrangements with V and J assigned. A fraction of the clones does not appear; measured against another copy, unresolved V genes explain less than half of the discrepancy, and the remainder lacks a known reason. That table furnishes V, J and clone size, whereas the DNA furnished D and trimming. This sample holds approximately 200,000 clones; more than 70% were observed only once. About 0.25% of the sample is held by the ten biggest clonotypes.

Via the germline V gene (reference sequence), CDR1 is LNHNV and CDR2 YYDKDF. The CDR3 covers 12 residues, taking in both the cysteine and the phenylalanine. The CDR3 DNA has 36 bases and is translated from base 1. V is reduced by 2 bases and J by 8 bases, leaving a spacing of 9 bases between them. The rearrangement joined TRBV15 to TRBJ1-1; the D gene is possibly TRBD1, with 6 bases matching. The sequenced sample was PBMCs. This clonotype was sampled from a boy between 10 and 17 years old in good health and CMV-seronegative. The DNA sequence is TGTGCCACCAGCAGAAAGGACAGAGAAGCTTTCTTT. This is translated as CATSRKDREAFF.